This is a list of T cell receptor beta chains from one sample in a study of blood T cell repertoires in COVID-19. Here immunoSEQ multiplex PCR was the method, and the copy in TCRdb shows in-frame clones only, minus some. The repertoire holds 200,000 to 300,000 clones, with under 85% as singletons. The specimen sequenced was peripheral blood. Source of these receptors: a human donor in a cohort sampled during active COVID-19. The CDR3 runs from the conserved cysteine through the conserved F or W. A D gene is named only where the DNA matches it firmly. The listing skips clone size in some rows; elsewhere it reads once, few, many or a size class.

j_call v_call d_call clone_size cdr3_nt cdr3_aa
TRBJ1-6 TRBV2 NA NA TGTGCCAGCAGTGAAGATGTTACAGGAGGGCCACCCCTCCACTTT CASSEDVTGGPPLHF
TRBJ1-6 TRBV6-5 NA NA TGTGCCAGCAGTTACTCTACAGCTGATAATTCACCCCTCCACTTT CASSYSTADNSPLHF
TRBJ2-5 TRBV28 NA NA TGTGCCAGCAGTTCCTCTAGAGAGACCCAGTACTTC CASSSSRETQYF
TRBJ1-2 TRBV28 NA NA TGTGCCAGCGGGGTCGGGGGAAACCATAACTATGGCTACACCTTC CASGVGGNHNYGYTF
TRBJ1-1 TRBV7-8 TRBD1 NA TGTGCCAGCAGTCCTTTGACAGGGGGCGAAGTCACTGAAGCTTTCTTT CASSPLTGGEVTEAFF
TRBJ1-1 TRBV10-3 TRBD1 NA TGTGCCATCAGTGGCTCCGACAGGGGGCCTTCGAACACTGAAGCTTTCTTT CAISGSDRGPSNTEAFF
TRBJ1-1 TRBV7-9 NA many TGTGCCAGCAGCCGTACGGCTGAAGCTTTCTTT CASSRTAEAFF
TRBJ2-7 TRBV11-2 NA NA TGTGCCAGCAGCACGGGACTCTGGTACGAGCAGTACTTC CASSTGLWYEQYF
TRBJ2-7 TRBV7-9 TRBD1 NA TGTGCCAGCAGTAATCAGGGGGACGAGCAGTACTTC CASSNQGDEQYF
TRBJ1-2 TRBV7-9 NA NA TGTGCCAGCAGCCCCCAGGGGAGAGGCGATGGCTACACCTTC CASSPQGRGDGYTF
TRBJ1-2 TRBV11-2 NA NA TGTGCCAGCAGCCCCCTGGGATCCAGAGGGAGCCATGGCTACACCTTC CASSPLGSRGSHGYTF
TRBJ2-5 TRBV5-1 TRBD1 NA TGCGCCAGCAGCCCGAGGGACAGCCAAGAGACCCAGTACTTC CASSPRDSQETQYF
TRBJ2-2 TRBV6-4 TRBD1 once TGTGCCAGCAGGGGGGACAGAGGGGACGCCGGGGAGCTGTTTTTT CASRGDRGDAGELFF
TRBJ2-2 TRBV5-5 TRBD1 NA TGTGCCGGAAGGGACAGGTTGGCCGGGGAGCTGTTTTTT CAGRDRLAGELFF
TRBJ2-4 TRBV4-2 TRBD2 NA TGTGCCAGCAGCCAAGCTCCGGGACTATCCATTCAGTACTTC CASSQAPGLSIQYF
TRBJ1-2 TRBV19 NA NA TGTGCCAGTAGTGTCGCATCGACACGCGGCTACACCTTC CASSVASTRGYTF
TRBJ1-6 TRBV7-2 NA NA TGTGCCAGCAGCCAGTCAGCGACCGCCTATAATTCACCCCTCCACTTT CASSQSATAYNSPLHF
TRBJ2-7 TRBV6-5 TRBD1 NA TGTGCCAGCAGCTGGGACAGGGGGGCCTACGAGCAGTACTTC CASSWDRGAYEQYF
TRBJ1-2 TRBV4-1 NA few TGCGCCAGCAGCCAAGCAGGGAACAGTCGTAACGGCTACACCTTC CASSQAGNSRNGYTF
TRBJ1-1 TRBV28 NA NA TGTGCCAGCACCTCTCGGGGGAGTGAAGCTTTCTTT CASTSRGSEAFF
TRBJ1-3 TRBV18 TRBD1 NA TGTGCCAGCTCGCGGGGGACAGGGGTCTCTGGAAACACCATATATTTT CASSRGTGVSGNTIYF
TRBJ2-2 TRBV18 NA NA TGTGCCAGCTCACCCTCGGGTCCCGGCGCCGGGGAGCTGTTTTTT CASSPSGPGAGELFF
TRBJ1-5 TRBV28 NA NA TGTGCCAGCAGTTCCCCTCAGGGGTGGCAGCCCCAGCATTTT CASSSPQGWQPQHF
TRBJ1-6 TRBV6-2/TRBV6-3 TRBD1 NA TGTGCCAGCAGCAAGAGGTGGGACAGACAACGGAATTCACCCCTCCACTTT CASSKRWDRQRNSPLHF
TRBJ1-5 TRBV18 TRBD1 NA TGTGCCAGCTCAGGGGACAGGGCAAGGGAGCCCCAGCATTTT CASSGDRAREPQHF
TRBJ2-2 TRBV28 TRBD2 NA TGTGCCAGCAGTTTATATCTAGCGGGATCTCACGGGGAGCTGTTTTTT CASSLYLAGSHGELFF
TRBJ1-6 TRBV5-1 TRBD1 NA TGCGCCAGCAGCTCGGGACAGGGACTTACACCCCTCCACTTT CASSSGQGLTPLHF
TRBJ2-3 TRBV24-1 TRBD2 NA TGTGCCACCGGCCGGACTAGCGGAACAGATACGCAGTATTTT CATGRTSGTDTQYF
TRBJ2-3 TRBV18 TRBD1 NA TGTGCCAGCTCCCCCGGGACAGGGGTATCAGATACGCAGTATTTT CASSPGTGVSDTQYF
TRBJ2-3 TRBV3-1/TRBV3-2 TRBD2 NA TGTGCCAGCAGGTCTTCTAGCGGGAGTACAGATACGCAGTATTTT CASRSSSGSTDTQYF
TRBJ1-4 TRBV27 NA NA TGTGCCAGCAGCCACCGAGGGTATGAGGAAAAACTGTTTTTT CASSHRGYEEKLFF
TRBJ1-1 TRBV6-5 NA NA TGTGCCAGTGCCCTTGAGTGGAGCGAAGCTTTCTTT CASALEWSEAFF
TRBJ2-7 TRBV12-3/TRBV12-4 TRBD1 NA TGTGCCAGCAGTTCGGACAGGGGTAACGAGCAGTACTTC CASSSDRGNEQYF
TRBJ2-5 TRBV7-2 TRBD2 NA TGTGCCAGCAGCTACTGGGGTCTAGCGGGGGGCCCTGCGGGGGAGACCCAGTACTTC CASSYWGLAGGPAGETQYF
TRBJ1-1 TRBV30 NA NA TGTGCCTGGAGTCCCATACAGGGAACGAACACTGAAGCTTTCTTT CAWSPIQGTNTEAFF
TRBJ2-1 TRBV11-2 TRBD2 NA TGTGCCAGCAGCCGGGGGGTCAATGAGCAGTTCTTC CASSRGVNEQFF
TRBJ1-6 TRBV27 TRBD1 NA TGTGCCACCCGGACAGGACAGGCGGATTCACCCCTCCACTTT CATRTGQADSPLHF
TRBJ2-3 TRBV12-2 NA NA TGTGCAAGTCGCTTAGGTCCAGCGGGGGCCGTGTCTACTGGGGCAGATACGCAGTATTTT CASRLGPAGAVSTGADTQYF
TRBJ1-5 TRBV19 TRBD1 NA TGTGCCAGTAGTCTCGGACAGGGGGATCAGCCCCAGCATTTT CASSLGQGDQPQHF
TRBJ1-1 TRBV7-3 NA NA TGTGCCAGCAGCTTAATCGGGGGGGCAGACACTGAAGCTTTCTTT CASSLIGGADTEAFF
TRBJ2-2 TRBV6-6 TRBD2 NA TGTGCCAGCATTCGAGAAGCGGGGCTCGTTAACACCGGGGAGCTGTTTTTT CASIREAGLVNTGELFF
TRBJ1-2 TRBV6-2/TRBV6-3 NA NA TGTGCCAGCAGTGCCACCGGGACTGTCTATGGCTACACCTTC CASSATGTVYGYTF
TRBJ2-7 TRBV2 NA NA TGTGCCAGCAGTGAAACGGTCACCTCCTACGAGCAGTACTTC CASSETVTSYEQYF
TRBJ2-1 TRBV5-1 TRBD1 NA TGCGCCAGCAGTGAACAGGGGGCCTCCTACAATGAGCAGTTCTTC CASSEQGASYNEQFF
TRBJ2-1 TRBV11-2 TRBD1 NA TGTGCCAGCAGCTCGAGCCGGGACAGGGGCTACAATGAGCAGTTCTTC CASSSSRDRGYNEQFF
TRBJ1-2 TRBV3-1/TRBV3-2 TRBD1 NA TGTGCCAGCAGCCAATCCCCTCGGGACAGGGCGCGCGGCTACACCTTC CASSQSPRDRARGYTF
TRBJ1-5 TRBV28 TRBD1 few TGTGCCAGCAGTGAAACAGGGGGCGGCCAGCCCCAGCATTTT CASSETGGGQPQHF
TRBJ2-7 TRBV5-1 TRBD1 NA TGCGCCAGCAGCCCATCGCCTAGACAGGGGGCAGGGGAGCAGTACTTC CASSPSPRQGAGEQYF